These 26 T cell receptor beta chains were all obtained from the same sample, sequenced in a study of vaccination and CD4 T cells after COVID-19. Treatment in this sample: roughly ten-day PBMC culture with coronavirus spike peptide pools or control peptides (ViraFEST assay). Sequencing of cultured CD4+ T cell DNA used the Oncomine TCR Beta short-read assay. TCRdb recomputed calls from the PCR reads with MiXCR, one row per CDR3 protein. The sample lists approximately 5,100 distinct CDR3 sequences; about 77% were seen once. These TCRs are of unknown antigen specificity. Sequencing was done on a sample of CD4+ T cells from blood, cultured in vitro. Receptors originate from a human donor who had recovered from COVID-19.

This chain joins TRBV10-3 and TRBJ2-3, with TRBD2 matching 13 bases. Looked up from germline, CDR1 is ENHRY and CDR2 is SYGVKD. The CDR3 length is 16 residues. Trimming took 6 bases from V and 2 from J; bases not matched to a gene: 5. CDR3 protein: CAIRRTSGGNTDTQYF. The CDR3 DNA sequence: TGTGCCATCAGGAGGACTAGCGGGGGAAACACAGATACGCAGTATTTT.

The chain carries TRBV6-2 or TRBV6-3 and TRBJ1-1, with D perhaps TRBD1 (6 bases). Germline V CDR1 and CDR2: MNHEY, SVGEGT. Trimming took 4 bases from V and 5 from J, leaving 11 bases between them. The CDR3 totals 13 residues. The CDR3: CASSFNRVTEAFF. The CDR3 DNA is TGTGCCAGCAGTTTCAACAGGGTAACTGAAGCTTTCTTT.

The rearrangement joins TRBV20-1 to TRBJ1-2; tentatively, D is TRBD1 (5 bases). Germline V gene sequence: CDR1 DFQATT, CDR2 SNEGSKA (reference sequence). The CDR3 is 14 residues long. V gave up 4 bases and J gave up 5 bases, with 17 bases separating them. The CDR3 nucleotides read TGCAGTGCTACAAGTACAGGAATTGGGTATGGCTACACCTTC. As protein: CSATSTGIGYGYTF.

CDR3 nucleotide sequence: TGTGCCAGCAGTTTAATCTTCCGCTCCTACGAGCAGTACTTC. As protein: CASSLIFRSYEQYF. The chain recombines TRBV27 with TRBJ2-7; D call uncertain. This CDR3 has 14 residues. Deletions cut 2 bases from V and 0 bases from J, with 8 bases between. Per germline, CDR1 MNHEY and CDR2 SMNVEV (reference sequence).

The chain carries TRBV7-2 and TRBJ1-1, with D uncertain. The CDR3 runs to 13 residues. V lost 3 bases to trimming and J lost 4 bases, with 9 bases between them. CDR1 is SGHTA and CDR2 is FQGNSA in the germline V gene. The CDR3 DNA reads TGTGCCAGCAGCTTCCGAGTCGGCACTGAAGCTTTCTTT. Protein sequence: CASSFRVGTEAFF. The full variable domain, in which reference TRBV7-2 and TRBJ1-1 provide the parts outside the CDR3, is GAGVSQSPSNKVTEKGKDVELRCDPISGHTALYWYRQSLGQGLEFLIYFQGNSAPDKSGLPSDRFSAERTGGSVSTLTIQRTQQEDSAVYLCASSFRVGTEAFFGQGTRLTVV.

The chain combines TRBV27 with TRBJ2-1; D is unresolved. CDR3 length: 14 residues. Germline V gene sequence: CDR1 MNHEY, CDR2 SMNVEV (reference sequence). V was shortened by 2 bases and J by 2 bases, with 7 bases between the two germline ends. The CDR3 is CASSLGYTYNEQFF. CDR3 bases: TGTGCCAGCAGTTTAGGCTACACCTACAATGAGCAGTTCTTC.

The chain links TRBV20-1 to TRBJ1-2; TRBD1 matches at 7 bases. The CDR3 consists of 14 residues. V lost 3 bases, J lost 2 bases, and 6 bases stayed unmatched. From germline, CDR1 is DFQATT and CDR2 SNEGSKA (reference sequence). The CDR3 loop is CSASRDSLNYGYTF. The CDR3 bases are TGCAGTGCTAGCCGGGACAGCCTCAACTATGGCTACACCTTC.

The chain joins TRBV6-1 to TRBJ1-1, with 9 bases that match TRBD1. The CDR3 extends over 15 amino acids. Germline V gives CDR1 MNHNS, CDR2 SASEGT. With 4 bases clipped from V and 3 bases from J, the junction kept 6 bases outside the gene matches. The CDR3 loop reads CASSVGQGWDTEAFF. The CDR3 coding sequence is TGTGCCAGCAGTGTGGGACAGGGTTGGGACACTGAAGCTTTCTTT.

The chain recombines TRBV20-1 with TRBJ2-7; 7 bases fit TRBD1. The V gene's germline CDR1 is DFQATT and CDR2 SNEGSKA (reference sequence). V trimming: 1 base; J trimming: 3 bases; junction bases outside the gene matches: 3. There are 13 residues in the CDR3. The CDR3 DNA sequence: TGCAGTGCTAGAGGGCAGGGGGTCTACGAGCAGTACTTC. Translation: CSARGQGVYEQYF.

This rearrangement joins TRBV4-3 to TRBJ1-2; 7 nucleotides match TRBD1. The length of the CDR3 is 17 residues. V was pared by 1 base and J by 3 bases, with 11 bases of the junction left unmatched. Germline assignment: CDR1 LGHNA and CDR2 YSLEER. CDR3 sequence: CASSQATNRGVDYGYTF. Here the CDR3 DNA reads TGCGCCAGCAGCCAAGCGACGAACAGGGGTGTTGACTATGGCTACACCTTC.

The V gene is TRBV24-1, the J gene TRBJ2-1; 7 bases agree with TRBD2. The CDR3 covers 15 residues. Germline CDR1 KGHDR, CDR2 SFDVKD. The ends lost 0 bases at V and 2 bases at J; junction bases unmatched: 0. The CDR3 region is CATSDLREAYNEQFF. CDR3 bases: TGTGCCACCAGTGATTTGCGGGAGGCCTACAATGAGCAGTTCTTC.

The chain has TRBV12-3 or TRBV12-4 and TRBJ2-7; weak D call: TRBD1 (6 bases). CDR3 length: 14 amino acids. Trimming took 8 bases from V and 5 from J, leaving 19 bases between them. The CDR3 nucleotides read TGTGCCAGCTGGTCTAGTACAGGGCCACACGAGCAGTACTTC. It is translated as CASWSSTGPHEQYF.

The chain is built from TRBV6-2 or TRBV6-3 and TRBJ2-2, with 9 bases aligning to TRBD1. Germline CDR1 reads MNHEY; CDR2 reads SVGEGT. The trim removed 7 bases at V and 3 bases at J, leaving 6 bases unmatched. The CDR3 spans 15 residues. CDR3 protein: CASNPQGADTGELFF. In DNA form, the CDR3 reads TGTGCCAGCAACCCACAGGGGGCGGACACCGGGGAGCTGTTTTTT.

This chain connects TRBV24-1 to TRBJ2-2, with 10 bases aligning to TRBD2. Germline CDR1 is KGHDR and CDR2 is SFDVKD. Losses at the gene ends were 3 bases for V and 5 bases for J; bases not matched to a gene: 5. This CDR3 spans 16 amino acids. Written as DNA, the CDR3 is TGTGCCACCAGTGATCCGGGACTAGCGCCGACCGGGGAGCTGTTTTTT. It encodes CATSDPGLAPTGELFF.

CDR3 sequence: CSAQDRADQPQHF. The CDR3 bases are TGCAGTGCCCAGGACAGGGCGGATCAGCCCCAGCATTTT. This chain connects TRBV20-1 to TRBJ1-5; 8 bases match TRBD1. CDR3 size: 13 residues. Germline V gives CDR1 DFQATT, CDR2 SNEGSKA (reference sequence). V was clipped by 6 bases and J by 5 bases; unmatched bases: 6.

The CDR3 DNA is TGTGCCAGCAGCTTATTTGAGAATTCACCCCTCCACTTT. Its translation is CASSLFENSPLHF. The rearrangement links TRBV7-9 to TRBJ1-6; no clear D gene. Germline assignment: CDR1 SEHNR and CDR2 FQNEAQ (reference sequence). The V and J ends lost 2 bases and 7 bases respectively, with 6 bases between them. The CDR3 is 13 residues long. The whole variable domain, filled in from reference TRBV7-9 and TRBJ1-6, reads DTGVSQNPRHKITKRGQNVTFRCDPISEHNRLYWYRQTLGQGPEFLTYFQNEAQLEKSRLLSDRFSAERPKGSFSTLEIQRTEQGDSAMYLCASSLFENSPLHFGNGTRLTVT.

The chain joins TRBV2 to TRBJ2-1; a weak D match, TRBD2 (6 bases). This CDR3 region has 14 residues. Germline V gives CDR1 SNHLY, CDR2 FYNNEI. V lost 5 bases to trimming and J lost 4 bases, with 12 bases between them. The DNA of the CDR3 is TGTGCCAGCAGTTCGACTAGAAGGTACAATGAGCAGTTCTTC. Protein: CASSSTRRYNEQFF.

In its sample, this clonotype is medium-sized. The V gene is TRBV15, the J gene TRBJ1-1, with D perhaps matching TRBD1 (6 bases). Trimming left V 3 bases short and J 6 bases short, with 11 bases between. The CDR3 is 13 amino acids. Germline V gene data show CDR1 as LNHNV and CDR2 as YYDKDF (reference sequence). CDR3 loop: CATSRKPGAEAFF. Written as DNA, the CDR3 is TGTGCCACCAGCAGGAAACCAGGGGCTGAAGCTTTCTTT.

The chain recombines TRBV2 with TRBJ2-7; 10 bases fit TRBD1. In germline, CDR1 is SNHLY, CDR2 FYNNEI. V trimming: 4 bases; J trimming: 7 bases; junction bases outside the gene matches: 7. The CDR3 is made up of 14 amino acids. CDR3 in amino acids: CASSGQGAEGEQYF. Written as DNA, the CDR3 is TGTGCCAGCAGTGGACAGGGGGCAGAGGGAGAGCAGTACTTC.

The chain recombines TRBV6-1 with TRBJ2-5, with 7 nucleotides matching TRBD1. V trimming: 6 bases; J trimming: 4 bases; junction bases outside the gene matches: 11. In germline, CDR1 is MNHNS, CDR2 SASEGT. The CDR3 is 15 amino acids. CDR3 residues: CASRRTGISRETQYF. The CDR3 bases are TGTGCCAGCAGACGGACAGGAATATCTCGAGAGACCCAGTACTTC.

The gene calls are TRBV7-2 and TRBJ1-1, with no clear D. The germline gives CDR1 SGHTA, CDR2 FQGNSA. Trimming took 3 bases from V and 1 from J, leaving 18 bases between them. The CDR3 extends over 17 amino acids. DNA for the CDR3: TGTGCCAGCAGCTTGTTCAGAAGTAACGCTCCGAACACTGAAGCTTTCTTT. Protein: CASSLFRSNAPNTEAFF. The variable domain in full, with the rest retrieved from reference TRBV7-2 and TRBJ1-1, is GAGVSQSPSNKVTEKGKDVELRCDPISGHTALYWYRQSLGQGLEFLIYFQGNSAPDKSGLPSDRFSAERTGGSVSTLTIQRTQQEDSAVYLCASSLFRSNAPNTEAFFGQGTRLTVV.

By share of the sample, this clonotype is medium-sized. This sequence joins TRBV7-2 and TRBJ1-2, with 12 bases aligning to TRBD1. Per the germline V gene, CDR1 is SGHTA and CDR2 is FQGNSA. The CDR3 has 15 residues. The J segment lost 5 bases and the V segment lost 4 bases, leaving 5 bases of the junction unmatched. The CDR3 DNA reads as TGTGCCAGCAGCTGGGGACAGGGGGCGCAGTATGGCTACACCTTC. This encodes CASSWGQGAQYGYTF.

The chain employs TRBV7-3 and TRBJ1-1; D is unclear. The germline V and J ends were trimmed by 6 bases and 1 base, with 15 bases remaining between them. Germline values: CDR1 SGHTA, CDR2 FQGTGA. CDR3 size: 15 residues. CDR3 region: CASSKGPGRNTEAFF. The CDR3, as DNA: TGTGCCAGCAGTAAAGGACCCGGTCGGAACACTGAAGCTTTCTTT.

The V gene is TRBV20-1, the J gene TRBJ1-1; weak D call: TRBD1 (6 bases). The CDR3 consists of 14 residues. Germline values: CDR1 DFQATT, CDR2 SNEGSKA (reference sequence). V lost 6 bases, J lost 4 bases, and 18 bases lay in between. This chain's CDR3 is CSASRRGQSTEAFF. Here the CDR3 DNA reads TGCAGTGCCTCCCGGAGGGGACAAAGCACTGAAGCTTTCTTT.

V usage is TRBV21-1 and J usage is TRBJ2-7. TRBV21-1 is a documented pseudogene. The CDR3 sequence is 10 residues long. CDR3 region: CASSHHRHYF. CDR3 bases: TGTGCCAGCAGCCACCACAGGCACTACTTC.

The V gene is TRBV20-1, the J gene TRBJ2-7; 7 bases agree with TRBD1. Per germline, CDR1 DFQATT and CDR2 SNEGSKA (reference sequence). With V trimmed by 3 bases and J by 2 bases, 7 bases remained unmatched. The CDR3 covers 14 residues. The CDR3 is CSARVTGNPYEQYF. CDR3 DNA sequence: TGCAGTGCTAGGGTGACAGGGAACCCCTACGAGCAGTACTTC.